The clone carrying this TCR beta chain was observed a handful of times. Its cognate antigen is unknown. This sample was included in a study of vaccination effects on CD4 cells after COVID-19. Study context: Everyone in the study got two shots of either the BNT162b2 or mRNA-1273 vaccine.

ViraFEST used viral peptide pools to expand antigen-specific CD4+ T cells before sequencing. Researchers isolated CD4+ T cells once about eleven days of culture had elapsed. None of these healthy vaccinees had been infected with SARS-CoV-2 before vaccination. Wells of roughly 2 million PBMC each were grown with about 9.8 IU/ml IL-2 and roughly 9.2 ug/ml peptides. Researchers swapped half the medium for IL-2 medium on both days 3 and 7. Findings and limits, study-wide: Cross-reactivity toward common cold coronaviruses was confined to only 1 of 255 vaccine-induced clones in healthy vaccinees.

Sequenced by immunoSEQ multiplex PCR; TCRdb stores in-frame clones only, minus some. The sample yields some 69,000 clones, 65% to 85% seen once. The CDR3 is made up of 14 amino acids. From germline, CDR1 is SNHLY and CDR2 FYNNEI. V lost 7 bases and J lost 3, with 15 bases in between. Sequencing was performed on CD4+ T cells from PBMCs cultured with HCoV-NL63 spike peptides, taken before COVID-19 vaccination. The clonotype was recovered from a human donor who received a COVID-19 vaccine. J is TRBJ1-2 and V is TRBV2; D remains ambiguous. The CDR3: CASTGEAGYYGYTF. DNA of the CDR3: TGTGCCAGCACTGGGGAGGCGGGCTACTATGGCTACACCTTC.